This T cell receptor beta chain was profiled in a study of a mutant IDH1 vaccine in newly diagnosed glioma. Overall study: Treated patients, averaging about 40 years, were about 60% male and roughly 38% female. Study-wide points: There seemed to be no relation between pseudoprogression and changes in top peripheral T cell clonotypes.

CDR3 length: 13 amino acids. The germline CDR1 and CDR2 sequences are SGHDN and FVKESK. Trimming took off 6 bases at V and 1 base at J, with 9 bases between the two ends. Some clones are missing from TCRdb's copy, which holds only in-frame ones; the method was immunoSEQ multiplex PCR. The repertoire holds about 88,000 clones, with roughly four fifths as singletons. The time point denotes: baseline, week 1 (first vaccination visit). Documented treatment: pre-vaccination baseline after standard-of-care therapy. Each donor presented with a new WHO grade 3 or 4 astrocytoma that tested IDH1-mutant and showed ATRX loss. Remarks on this clone: What it binds is unknown.

This TCR was recovered from a man in his forties or fifties with glioma. Some clones in this sample may be carry-over from other donors' samples. The starting material was PBMCs, obtained from a glioma patient treated with radiotherapy, temozolomide or both. The chain is built from TRBV14 and TRBJ2-5, with TRBD2 as a possible D gene (5 bases). The CDR3 loop is CASSDYVQETQYF. The CDR3 DNA follows: TGTGCCAGCAGTGACTACGTCCAAGAGACCCAGTACTTC.